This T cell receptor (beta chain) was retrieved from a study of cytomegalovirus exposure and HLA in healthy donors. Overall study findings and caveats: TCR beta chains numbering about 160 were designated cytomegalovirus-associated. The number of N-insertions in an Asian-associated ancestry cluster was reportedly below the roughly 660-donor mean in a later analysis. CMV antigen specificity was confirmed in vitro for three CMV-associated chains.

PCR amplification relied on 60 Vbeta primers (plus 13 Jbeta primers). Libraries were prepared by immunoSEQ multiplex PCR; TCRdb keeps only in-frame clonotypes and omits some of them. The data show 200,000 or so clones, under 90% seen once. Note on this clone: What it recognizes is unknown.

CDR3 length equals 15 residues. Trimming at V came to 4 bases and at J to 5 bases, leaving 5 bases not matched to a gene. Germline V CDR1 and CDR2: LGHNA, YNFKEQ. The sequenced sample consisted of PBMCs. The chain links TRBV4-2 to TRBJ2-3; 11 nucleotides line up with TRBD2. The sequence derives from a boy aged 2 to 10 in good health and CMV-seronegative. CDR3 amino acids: CASSRTSGGGDTQYF. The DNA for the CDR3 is TGTGCCAGCAGCCGCACTAGCGGGGGAGGAGATACGCAGTATTTT.